The 22 T cell receptor beta chains below all came from one sample that was sequenced in a study of shared clonotypes between healthy human individuals. Method: immunoSEQ multiplex PCR; TCRdb's copy keeps in-frame clones and lacks some. The data hold more than 1.2 million clones, with roughly 98.5% observed a single time. Sequencing input: naive CD4+ T cells sorted from blood. Subset of the sample: CD45RA+ positively selected. The receptors derive from a man aged 25 to 40 in good health.

The chain employs TRBV7-3 and TRBJ1-1, with 9 bases fitting TRBD1. CDR1 and CDR2 (germline): SGHTA, FQGTGA. Germline trimming cut 0 bases from V and 3 bases from J; bases unmatched to any gene: 5. CDR3 length equals 16 residues. CDR3 in DNA: TGTGCCAGCAGCTTAACTCCCGGGACAGGGTACACTGAAGCTTTCTTT. Its protein product is CASSLTPGTGYTEAFF.

This chain uses TRBV5-1 with TRBJ2-7, with TRBD1 identical over 8 bases. V lost 4 bases, J lost 4 bases, and 10 bases stayed unmatched. Germline values: CDR1 SGHRS, CDR2 YFSETQ. The CDR3 consists of 15 residues. This CDR3 is CASSRVGQGAYEQYF. The CDR3 DNA reads TGCGCCAGCAGCAGGGTGGGCCAGGGGGCTTACGAGCAGTACTTC.

Comments on this clone: The sample holds other DNA sequences that translate to the same CDR3. This chain joins TRBV29-1 and TRBJ1-1; D remains ambiguous. CDR3 length: 13 amino acids. Germline values: CDR1 SQVTM, CDR2 ANQGSEA. V lost 3 bases to trimming and J lost 0 bases, with 8 bases between them. The CDR3 is CSVEGGLNTEAFF. The CDR3 bases are TGCAGCGTTGAGGGCGGATTGAACACTGAAGCTTTCTTT.

The chain has TRBV5-4 and TRBJ2-7; the D gene is possibly TRBD1 (7 bases). The V end lost 0 bases, the J end lost 0 bases, and 10 bases lay between the germline ends. The CDR3 covers 15 residues. Germline CDR1 SGHNT, CDR2 YYREEE (reference sequence). The CDR3 nucleotides are TGTGCCAGCAGCTTGGGCGGGACAGACTCCTACGAGCAGTACTTC. This codes for CASSLGGTDSYEQYF.

Regarding this clone: Other DNA sequences in the sample encode the same CDR3. V gene TRBV9 combines with J gene TRBJ2-1; no reliable D call. The germline V gene has CDR1 SGDLS and CDR2 YYNGEE. V was pared by 0 bases and J by 0 bases, with 10 bases between. The CDR3 is 16 amino acids. The CDR3 reads CASSVAGGSSYNEQFF. The CDR3 DNA reads TGTGCCAGCAGCGTAGCTGGCGGTAGCTCCTACAATGAGCAGTTCTTC.

The V gene is TRBV28, the J gene TRBJ1-1; D is perhaps TRBD1 (6 bases). The CDR3 consists of 12 residues. Germline CDR1 reads MDHEN; CDR2 reads SYDVKM. With 8 bases removed from V and 5 bases from J, the gap between germline ends came to 12 bases. DNA of the CDR3: TGTGCCAGCGGATGGCAGGGGACTGAAGCTTTCTTT. Translation: CASGWQGTEAFF.

The chain links TRBV29-1 to TRBJ2-1; D may match TRBD1 or TRBD2 (5 bases each). Germline CDR1 SQVTM, CDR2 ANQGSEA. The length of the CDR3 is 13 residues. Deletions cut 7 bases from V and 2 bases from J, with 12 bases between. The CDR3 nucleotides are TGCAGCGAGACCCGGGACGCCTACAATGAGCAGTTCTTC. Protein: CSETRDAYNEQFF.

A remark on this clone: Other DNA sequences in this sample translate to the same CDR3. The rearrangement links TRBV19 to TRBJ2-7, with D possibly being TRBD2 (6 bases). Trimming left V 3 bases short and J 2 bases short, with 8 bases between. Germline lookup yields CDR1 LNHDA and CDR2 SQIVND (reference sequence). The CDR3 extends over 13 amino acids. The DNA for the CDR3 is TGTGCCAGTAGTATCGGGGGTGCCTACGAGCAGTACTTC. It encodes CASSIGGAYEQYF. The variable domain in full, with the rest retrieved from reference TRBV19 and TRBJ2-7, is DGGITQSPKYLFRKEGQNVTLSCEQNLNHDAMYWYRQDPGQGLRLIYYSQIVNDFQKGDIAEGYSVSREKKESFPLTVTSAQKNPTAFYLCASSIGGAYEQYFGPGTRLTVT.

This clone occurred once. V is TRBV18 and J is TRBJ1-1; 12 bases agree with TRBD1. Germline CDR1 is KGHSH and CDR2 is LQKENI. CDR3 length: 17 residues. V was clipped by 1 base and J by 1 base; unmatched bases: 4. This CDR3 is CASSPRGQGAGNTEAFF. In DNA form, the CDR3 reads TGTGCCAGCTCACCACGGGGACAGGGGGCAGGGAACACTGAAGCTTTCTTT.

The V call is TRBV4-3, the J call TRBJ2-7, with TRBD2 matching over 15 bases. V gave up 4 bases and J gave up 0 bases; unmatched junction bases: 10. Germline CDR1 is LGHNA and CDR2 is YSLEER. The CDR3 totals 19 residues. CDR3 region: CASSPTLGLAGGSSYEQYF. The CDR3 nucleotides are TGCGCCAGCAGCCCTACCTTGGGACTAGCGGGAGGATCCTCCTACGAGCAGTACTTC.

The CDR3 DNA reads as TGTGCCAGCAGCCCCCGTTTAGCGGGTGACTCCTACGAGCAGTACTTC. This translates into CASSPRLAGDSYEQYF. The rearrangement uses TRBV4-2 and TRBJ2-7; 7 positions agree with TRBD2. In germline, CDR1 is LGHNA, CDR2 YNFKEQ. The trim removed 4 bases at V and 0 bases at J, leaving 9 bases unmatched. The CDR3 spans 16 residues.

This sequence joins TRBV5-1 and TRBJ2-7, with D possibly TRBD1 on 7 matching bases. Trimming stripped 1 base from V and 3 bases from J, with 11 bases between. The CDR3 contains 14 residues. Per the germline V gene, CDR1 is SGHRS and CDR2 is YFSETQ. DNA for the CDR3: TGCGCCAGCAGCTTGCAGGGGGGAGTCTACGAGCAGTACTTC. Translating it yields CASSLQGGVYEQYF.

The CDR3 DNA follows: TGTGCCACCAGCAGCCCGGGAGGGCGGACGAACACTGAAGCTTTCTTT. Protein product: CATSSPGGRTNTEAFF. The chain combines TRBV15 with TRBJ1-1, with D hard to call. The V gene lost 3 bases and the J gene lost 1 base, with 15 bases spanning the gap. This CDR3 region has 16 residues. From germline, CDR1 is LNHNV and CDR2 YYDKDF (reference sequence).

The chain uses TRBV28 and TRBJ1-5; tentative D call: TRBD1 (5 bases). Germline CDR1 is MDHEN and CDR2 is SYDVKM. Trimming removed 6 bases from V and 2 bases from J, with 11 bases in between. CDR3 length: 14 amino acids. The CDR3 nucleotides read TGTGCCAGCAGGGGCTGGGGGGGCAATCAGCCCCAGCATTTT. Its protein product is CASRGWGGNQPQHF.

The chain uses TRBV30 and TRBJ1-5; the match to TRBD1 covers 9 bases. With V trimmed by 3 bases and J by 6 bases, 3 bases remained unmatched. The CDR3 extends over 13 amino acids. Germline values: CDR1 GTSNPN, CDR2 SVGIG (reference sequence). CDR3 nucleotide sequence: TGTGCCTGGAGCTTACAGGGGGCTCAGCCCCAGCATTTT. Protein product: CAWSLQGAQPQHF.

The chain recombines TRBV14 with TRBJ2-7, with D possibly being TRBD1 or TRBD2 (7 bases each). The CDR3 runs to 15 residues. The germline V and J ends were trimmed by 4 bases and 2 bases, with 15 bases remaining between them. Germline V gene sequence: CDR1 SGHDN, CDR2 FVKESK. This CDR3 is CASSLLQGGTYEQYF. CDR3 sequence (DNA): TGTGCCAGCAGCCTCCTCCAGGGGGGGACCTACGAGCAGTACTTC.

This chain joins TRBV5-1 and TRBJ2-2; 9 bases match TRBD1. CDR1 is SGHRS and CDR2 is YFSETQ in the germline V gene. Germline trimming cut 1 base from V and 6 bases from J; bases unmatched to any gene: 4. The CDR3 spans 15 residues. The CDR3 DNA is TGCGCCAGCAGCTTGAGGTGGACAGGGGCCGGGGAGCTGTTTTTT. This translates into CASSLRWTGAGELFF.

This sequence joins TRBV30 and TRBJ1-5; D is ambiguous. Looked up from germline, CDR1 is GTSNPN and CDR2 is SVGIG (reference sequence). The V end was cut by 3 bases, the J end by 2 bases, with 11 bases between. The CDR3 runs 14 residues. As DNA, the CDR3 is TGTGCCTGGAGCCTCGGAACGGGCAATCAGCCCCAGCATTTT. Translated, it gives CAWSLGTGNQPQHF.

This clone was observed once. This chain connects TRBV5-1 to TRBJ1-5; maybe TRBD1 (6 bases). Trimming took off 4 bases at V and 0 bases at J, with 14 bases between the two ends. The CDR3 consists of 16 residues. The germline V gene has CDR1 SGHRS and CDR2 YFSETQ. The CDR3 sequence: CASSPDGQNSNQPQHF. The CDR3 DNA follows: TGCGCCAGCAGCCCAGATGGACAGAATAGCAATCAGCCCCAGCATTTT.

The rearrangement uses TRBV2 and TRBJ1-4; D perhaps matches TRBD1 (6 bases). Trimming took off 5 bases at V and 8 bases at J, with 15 bases between the two ends. The CDR3 covers 14 residues. Germline CDR1 is SNHLY and CDR2 is FYNNEI. The chain's CDR3 is CASSRYREEEKLFF. CDR3 nucleotides: TGTGCCAGCAGTCGGTACAGGGAGGAGGAAAAACTGTTTTTT.

The J gene is TRBJ2-1, the V gene TRBV27, with D uncertain. Trimming removed 7 bases at V and 12 bases at J, with 19 bases between. Germline V gene sequence: CDR1 MNHEY, CDR2 SMNVEV (reference sequence). The CDR3 has 13 amino acids. CDR3 nucleotide sequence: TGTGCCAGCACCCATAATCCCGAGTCTGTGCAGTTCTTC. It is translated as CASTHNPESVQFF.

This clone was observed once. The chain has TRBV5-4 and TRBJ2-2; 11 nucleotides agree with TRBD2. Germline V gene lookup returns CDR1 SGHNT and CDR2 YYREEE (reference sequence). The V and J ends lost 1 base and 7 bases, in that order; junction bases with no gene match: 6. CDR3 length equals 16 residues. CDR3 nucleotide sequence: TGTGCCAGCAGCTTGCAACCTAGCGGGAGGAGCGGGGAGCTGTTTTTT. Encoded protein: CASSLQPSGRSGELFF.